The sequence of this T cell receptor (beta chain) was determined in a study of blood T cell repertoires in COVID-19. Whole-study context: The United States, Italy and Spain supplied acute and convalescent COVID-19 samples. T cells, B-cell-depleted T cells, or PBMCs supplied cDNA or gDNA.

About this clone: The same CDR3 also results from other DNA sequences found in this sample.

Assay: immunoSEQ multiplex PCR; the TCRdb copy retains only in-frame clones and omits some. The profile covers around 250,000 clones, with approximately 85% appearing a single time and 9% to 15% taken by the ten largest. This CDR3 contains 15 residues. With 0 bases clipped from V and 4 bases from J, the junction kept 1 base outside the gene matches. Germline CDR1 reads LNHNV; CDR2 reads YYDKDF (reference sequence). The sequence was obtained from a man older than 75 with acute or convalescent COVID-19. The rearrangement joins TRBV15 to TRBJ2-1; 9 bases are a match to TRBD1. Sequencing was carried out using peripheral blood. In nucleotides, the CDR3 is TGTGCCACCAGCAGAGAGGGACAGGGTTACAATGAGCAGTTCTTC. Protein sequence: CATSREGQGYNEQFF.